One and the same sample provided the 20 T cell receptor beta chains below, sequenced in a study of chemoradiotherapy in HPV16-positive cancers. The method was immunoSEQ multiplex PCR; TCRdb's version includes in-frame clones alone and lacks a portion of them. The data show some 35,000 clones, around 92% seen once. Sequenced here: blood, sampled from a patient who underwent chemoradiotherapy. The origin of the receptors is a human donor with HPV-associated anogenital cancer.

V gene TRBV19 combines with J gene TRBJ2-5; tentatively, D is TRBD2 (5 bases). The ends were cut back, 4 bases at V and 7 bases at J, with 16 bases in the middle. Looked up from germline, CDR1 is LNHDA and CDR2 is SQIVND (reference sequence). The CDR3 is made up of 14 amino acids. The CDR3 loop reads CASSTDTRRRTQYF. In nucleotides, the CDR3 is TGTGCCAGTAGTACGGATACACGGAGGAGGACCCAGTACTTC. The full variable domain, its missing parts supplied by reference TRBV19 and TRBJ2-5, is DGGITQSPKYLFRKEGQNVTLSCEQNLNHDAMYWYRQDPGQGLRLIYYSQIVNDFQKGDIAEGYSVSREKKESFPLTVTSAQKNPTAFYLCASSTDTRRRTQYFGPGTRLLVL.

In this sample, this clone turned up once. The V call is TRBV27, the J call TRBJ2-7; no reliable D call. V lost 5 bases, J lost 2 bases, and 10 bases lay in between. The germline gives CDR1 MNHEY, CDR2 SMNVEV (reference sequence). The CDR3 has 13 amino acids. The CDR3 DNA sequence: TGTGCCAGCAGTCACGGTCGAACCTACGAGCAGTACTTC. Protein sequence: CASSHGRTYEQYF.

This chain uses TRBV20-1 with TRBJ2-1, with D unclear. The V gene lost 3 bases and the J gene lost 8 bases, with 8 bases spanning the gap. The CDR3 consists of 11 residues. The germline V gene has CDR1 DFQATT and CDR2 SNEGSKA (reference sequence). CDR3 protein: CSARTRYEQFF. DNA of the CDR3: TGCAGTGCTAGGACGCGGTATGAGCAGTTCTTC.

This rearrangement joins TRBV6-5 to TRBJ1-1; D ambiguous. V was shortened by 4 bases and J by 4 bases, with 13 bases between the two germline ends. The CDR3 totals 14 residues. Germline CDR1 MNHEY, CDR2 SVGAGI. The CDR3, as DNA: TGTGCCAGCAGTTCGCAAGTAGCGTCCACTGAAGCTTTCTTT. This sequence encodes CASSSQVASTEAFF.

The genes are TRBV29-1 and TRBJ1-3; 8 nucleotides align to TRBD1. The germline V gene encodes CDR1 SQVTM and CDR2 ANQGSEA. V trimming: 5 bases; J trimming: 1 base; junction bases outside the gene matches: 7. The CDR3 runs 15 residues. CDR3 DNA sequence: TGCAGCGTTCCTGTGGGGACAGGTTCTGGAAACACCATATATTTT. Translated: CSVPVGTGSGNTIYF.

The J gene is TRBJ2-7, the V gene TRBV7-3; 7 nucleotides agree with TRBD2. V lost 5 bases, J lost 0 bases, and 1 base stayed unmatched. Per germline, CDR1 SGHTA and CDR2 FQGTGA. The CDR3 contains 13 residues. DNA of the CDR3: TGTGCCAGCAGCGGGGGGGGCTCCTACGAGCAGTACTTC. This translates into CASSGGGSYEQYF. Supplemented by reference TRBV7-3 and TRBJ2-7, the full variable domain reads GAGVSQTPSNKVTEKGKYVELRCDPISGHTALYWYRQSLGQGPEFLIYFQGTGAADDSGLPNDRFFAVRPEGSVSTLKIQRTERGDSAVYLCASSGGGSYEQYFGPGTRLTVT.

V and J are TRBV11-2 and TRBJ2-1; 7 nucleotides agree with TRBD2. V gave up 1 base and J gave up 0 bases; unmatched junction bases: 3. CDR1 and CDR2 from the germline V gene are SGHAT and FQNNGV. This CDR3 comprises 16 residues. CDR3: CASSLAGGISYNEQFF. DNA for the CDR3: TGTGCCAGCAGCTTAGCGGGGGGAATCTCCTACAATGAGCAGTTCTTC.

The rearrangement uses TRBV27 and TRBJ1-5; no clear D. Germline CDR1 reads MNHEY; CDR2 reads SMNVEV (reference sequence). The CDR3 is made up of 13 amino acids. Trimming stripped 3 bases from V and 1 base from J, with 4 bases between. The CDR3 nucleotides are TGTGCCAGCAGTTTCTACAGCAATCAGCCCCAGCATTTT. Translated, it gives CASSFYSNQPQHF.

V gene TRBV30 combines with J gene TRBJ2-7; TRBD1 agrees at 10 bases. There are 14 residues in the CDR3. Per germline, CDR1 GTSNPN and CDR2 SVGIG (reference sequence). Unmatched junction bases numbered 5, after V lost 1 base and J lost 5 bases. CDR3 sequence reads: CAWSGGQGLDEQYF. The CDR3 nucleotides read TGTGCCTGGAGTGGGGGACAGGGGCTCGACGAGCAGTACTTC.

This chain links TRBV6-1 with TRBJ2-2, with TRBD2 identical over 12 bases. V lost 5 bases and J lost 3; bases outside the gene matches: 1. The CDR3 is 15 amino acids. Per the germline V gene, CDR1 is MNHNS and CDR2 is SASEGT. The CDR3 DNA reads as TGTGCCAGCAGTTGGACTAGCGGGGACACCGGGGAGCTGTTTTTT. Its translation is CASSWTSGDTGELFF.

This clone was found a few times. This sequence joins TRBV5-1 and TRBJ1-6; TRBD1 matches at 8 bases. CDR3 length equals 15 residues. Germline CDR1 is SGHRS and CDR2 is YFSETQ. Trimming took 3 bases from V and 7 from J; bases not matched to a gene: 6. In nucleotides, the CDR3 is TGCGCCAGCAGCTCGGGACAGGAAAGGAATTCACCCCTCCACTTT. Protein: CASSSGQERNSPLHF.

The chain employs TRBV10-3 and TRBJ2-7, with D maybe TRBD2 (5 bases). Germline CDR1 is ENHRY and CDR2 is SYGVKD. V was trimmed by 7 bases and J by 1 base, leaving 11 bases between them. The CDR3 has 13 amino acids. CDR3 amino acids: CAITPEGSYEQYF. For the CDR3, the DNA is TGTGCCATCACCCCAGAGGGATCCTACGAGCAGTACTTC.

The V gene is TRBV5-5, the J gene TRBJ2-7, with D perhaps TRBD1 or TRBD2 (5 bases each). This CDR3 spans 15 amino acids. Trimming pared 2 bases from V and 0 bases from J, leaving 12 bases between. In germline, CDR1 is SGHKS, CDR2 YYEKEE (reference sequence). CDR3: CASSFEGRTSYEQYF. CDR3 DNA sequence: TGTGCCAGCAGCTTTGAGGGACGGACCTCCTACGAGCAGTACTTC.

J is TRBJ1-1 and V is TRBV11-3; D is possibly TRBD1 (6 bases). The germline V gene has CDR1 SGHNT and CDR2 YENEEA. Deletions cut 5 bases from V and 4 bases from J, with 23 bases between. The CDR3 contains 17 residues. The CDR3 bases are TGTGCCAGCAGCCTTTCCCGGGAGGGGGAGGTTTTCACTGAAGCTTTCTTT. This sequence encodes CASSLSREGEVFTEAFF.

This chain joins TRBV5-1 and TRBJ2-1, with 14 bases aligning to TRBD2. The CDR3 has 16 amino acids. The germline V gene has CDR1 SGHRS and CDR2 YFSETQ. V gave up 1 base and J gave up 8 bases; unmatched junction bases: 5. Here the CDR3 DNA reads TGCGCCAGCAGCTTGATAGGGACTAGCGGGGGTCATGAGCAGTTCTTC. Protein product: CASSLIGTSGGHEQFF.

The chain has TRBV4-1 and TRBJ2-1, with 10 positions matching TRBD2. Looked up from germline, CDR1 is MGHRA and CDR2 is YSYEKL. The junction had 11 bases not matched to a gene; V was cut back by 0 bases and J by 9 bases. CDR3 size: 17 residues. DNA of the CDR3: TGCGCCAGCAGCCAAGACCCGGTTAGCGGGGGGCTTTTTGAGCAGTTCTTC. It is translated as CASSQDPVSGGLFEQFF.

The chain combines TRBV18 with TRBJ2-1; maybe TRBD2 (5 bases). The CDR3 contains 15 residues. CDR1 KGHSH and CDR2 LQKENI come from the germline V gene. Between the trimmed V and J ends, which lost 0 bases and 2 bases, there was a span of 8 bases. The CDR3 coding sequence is TGTGCCAGCTCACCACCGTCCGGGACCTACAATGAGCAGTTCTTC. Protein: CASSPPSGTYNEQFF.

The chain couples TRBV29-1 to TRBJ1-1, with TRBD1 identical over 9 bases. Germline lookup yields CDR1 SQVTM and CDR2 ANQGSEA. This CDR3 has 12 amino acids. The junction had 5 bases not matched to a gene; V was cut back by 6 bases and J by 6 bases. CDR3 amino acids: CSVDRTGAEAFF. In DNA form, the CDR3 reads TGCAGCGTGGATCGGACAGGGGCTGAAGCTTTCTTT. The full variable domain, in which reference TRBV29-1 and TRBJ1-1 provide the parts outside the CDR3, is SAVISQKPSRDICQRGTSLTIQCQVDSQVTMMFWYRQQPGQSLTLIATANQGSEATYESGFVIDKFPISRPNLTFSTLTVSNMSPEDSSIYLCSVDRTGAEAFFGQGTRLTVV.

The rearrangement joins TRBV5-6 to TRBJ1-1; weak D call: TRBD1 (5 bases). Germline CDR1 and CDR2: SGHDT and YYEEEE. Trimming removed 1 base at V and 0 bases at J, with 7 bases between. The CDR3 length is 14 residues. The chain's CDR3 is CASSLTGMNTEAFF. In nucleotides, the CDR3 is TGTGCCAGCAGCTTGACAGGTATGAACACTGAAGCTTTCTTT.

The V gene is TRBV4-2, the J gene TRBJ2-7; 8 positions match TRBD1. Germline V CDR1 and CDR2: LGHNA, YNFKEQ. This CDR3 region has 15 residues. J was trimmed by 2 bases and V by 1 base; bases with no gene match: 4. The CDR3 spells CASSQGSGGTYEQYF. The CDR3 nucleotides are TGTGCCAGCAGCCAAGGGTCAGGGGGCACCTACGAGCAGTACTTC.